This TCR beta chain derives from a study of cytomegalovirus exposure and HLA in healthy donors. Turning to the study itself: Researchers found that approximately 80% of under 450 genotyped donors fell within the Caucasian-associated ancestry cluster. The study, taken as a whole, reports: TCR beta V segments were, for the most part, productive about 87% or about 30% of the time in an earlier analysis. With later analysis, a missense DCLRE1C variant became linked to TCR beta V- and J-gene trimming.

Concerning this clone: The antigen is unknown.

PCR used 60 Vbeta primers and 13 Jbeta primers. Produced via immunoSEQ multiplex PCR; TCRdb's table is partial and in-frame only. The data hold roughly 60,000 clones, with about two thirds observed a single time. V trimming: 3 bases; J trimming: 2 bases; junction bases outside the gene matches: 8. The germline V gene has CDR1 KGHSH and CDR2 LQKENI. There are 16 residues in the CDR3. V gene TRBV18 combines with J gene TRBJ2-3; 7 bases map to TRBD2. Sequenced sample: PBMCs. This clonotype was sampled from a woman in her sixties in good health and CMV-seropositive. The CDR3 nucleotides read TGTGCCAGCTCACCTCCTTCAGCGGGGTTCACAGATACGCAGTATTTT. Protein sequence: CASSPPSAGFTDTQYF.